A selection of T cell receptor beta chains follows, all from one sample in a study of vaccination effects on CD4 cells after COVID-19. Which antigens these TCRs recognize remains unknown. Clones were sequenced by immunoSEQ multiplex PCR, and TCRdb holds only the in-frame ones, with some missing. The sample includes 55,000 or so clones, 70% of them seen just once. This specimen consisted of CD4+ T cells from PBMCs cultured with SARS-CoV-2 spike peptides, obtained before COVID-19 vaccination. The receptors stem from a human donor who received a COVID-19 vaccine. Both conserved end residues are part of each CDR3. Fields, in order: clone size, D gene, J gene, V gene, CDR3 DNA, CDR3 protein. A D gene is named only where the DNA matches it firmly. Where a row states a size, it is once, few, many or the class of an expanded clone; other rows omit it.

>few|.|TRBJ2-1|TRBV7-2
TGTGCCAGCAGCTTGCTCCGGACAAACTACAATGAGCAGTTCTTC
CASSLLRTNYNEQFF
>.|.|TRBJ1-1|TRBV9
TGTGCCAGCAGCCCGTCCCGGCTGAACACTGAAGCTTTCTTT
CASSPSRLNTEAFF
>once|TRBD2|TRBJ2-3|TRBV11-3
TGTGCCAGCAGCCGGACTAGCGGGGGGTTGAATACGCAGTATTTT
CASSRTSGGLNTQYF
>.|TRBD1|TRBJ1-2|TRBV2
TGTGCCAGCAGTGGGACAGGGAGTGGCGGCTACACCTTC
CASSGTGSGGYTF
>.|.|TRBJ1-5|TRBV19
TGTGCCAGTAGTAATACAGGGACTAGCAATCAGCCCCAGCATTTT
CASSNTGTSNQPQHF
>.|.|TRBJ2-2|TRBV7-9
TGTGCCAGCAGCCCAAGTCTCTCCCAGAACACCGGGGAGCTGTTTTTT
CASSPSLSQNTGELFF
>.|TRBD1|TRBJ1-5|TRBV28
TGTGCCAGCAGTGTTACAGGGGGCAGTCAGCCCCAGCATTTT
CASSVTGGSQPQHF
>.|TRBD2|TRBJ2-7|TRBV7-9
TGTGCCAGCAGCTCCGGACTAGCGGCCAGCTACGAGCAGTACTTC
CASSSGLAASYEQYF
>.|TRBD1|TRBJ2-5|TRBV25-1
TGTGCCACCGAAGGAACGGGACAGATTCAAGAGACCCAGTACTTC
CATEGTGQIQETQYF
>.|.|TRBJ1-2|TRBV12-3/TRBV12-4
TGTGCCAGCAGACTCAATAGGGGCTATGGCTACACCTTC
CASRLNRGYGYTF
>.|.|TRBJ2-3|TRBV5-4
TGTGCCAGCAGCTTCACACCCCAGATGGGGGACCTCCGATCGTATTTT
CASSFTPQMGDLRSYF
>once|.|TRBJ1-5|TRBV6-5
TGTGCCACCACAGAGATTTATAGCAATCAGCCCCAGCATTTT
CATTEIYSNQPQHF
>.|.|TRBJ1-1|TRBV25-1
TGTGCCAGCAGTGAATTCGGTGGGGGTGGGACTGAAGCTTTCTTT
CASSEFGGGGTEAFF
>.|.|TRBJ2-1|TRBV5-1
TGCGCCAGCAGCTTGAACGGGAGAATCAACAATGAGCAGTTCTTC
CASSLNGRINNEQFF
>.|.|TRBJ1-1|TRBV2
TGTGCCAGCATAGCAGGGAGGGACACTGAAGCTTTCTTT
CASIAGRDTEAFF